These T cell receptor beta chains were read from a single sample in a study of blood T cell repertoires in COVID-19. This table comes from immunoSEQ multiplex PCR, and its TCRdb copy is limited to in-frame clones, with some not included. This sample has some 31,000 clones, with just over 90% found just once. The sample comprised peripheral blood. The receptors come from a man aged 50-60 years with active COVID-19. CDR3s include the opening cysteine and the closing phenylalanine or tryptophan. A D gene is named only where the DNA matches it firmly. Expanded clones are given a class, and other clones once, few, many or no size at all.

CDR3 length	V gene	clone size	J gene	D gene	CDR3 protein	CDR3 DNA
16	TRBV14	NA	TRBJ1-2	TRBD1	CASSQLGGTANYGYTF	TGTGCCAGCAGCCAACTCGGCGGGACAGCTAACTATGGCTACACCTTC
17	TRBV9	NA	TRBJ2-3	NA	CASSVATPGGGGDTQYF	TGTGCCAGCAGCGTAGCGACCCCTGGGGGAGGTGGAGATACGCAGTATTTT
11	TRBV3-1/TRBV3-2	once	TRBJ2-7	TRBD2	CASSQGTSTYF	TGTGCCAGCAGCCAGGGGACTAGCACGTACTTC
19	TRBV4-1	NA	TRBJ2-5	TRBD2	CASSQDDFERGGIQETQYF	TGCGCCAGCAGCCAAGATGATTTCGAGCGGGGGGGCATACAAGAGACCCAGTACTTC
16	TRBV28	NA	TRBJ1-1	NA	CASSPQAQGTRLRAFF	TGTGCCAGCAGCCCCCAAGCACAGGGTACCAGGCTCCGAGCTTTCTTT
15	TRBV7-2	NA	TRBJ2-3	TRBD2	CASSLVAGSTDTQYF	TGTGCCAGCAGCTTAGTAGCGGGAAGCACAGATACGCAGTATTTT
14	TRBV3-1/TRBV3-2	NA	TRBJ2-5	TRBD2	CASSRTSGEETQYF	TGTGCCAGCAGCCGAACTAGCGGGGAAGAGACCCAGTACTTC
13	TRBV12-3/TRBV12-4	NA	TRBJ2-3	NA	CASSLRQKDTQYF	TGTGCCAGCAGTTTACGACAGAAAGATACGCAGTATTTT
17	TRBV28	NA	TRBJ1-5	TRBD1	CASSGPTGVHSNQPQHF	TGTGCCAGCAGTGGACCGACAGGGGTCCATAGCAATCAGCCCCAGCATTTT
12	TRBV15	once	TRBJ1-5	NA	CATSVGGQPQHF	TGTGCCACCAGCGTAGGGGGTCAGCCCCAGCATTTT
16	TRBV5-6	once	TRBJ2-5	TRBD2	CASSPIGTTTWETQYF	TGTGCCAGCAGCCCCATTGGGACTACTACATGGGAGACCCAGTACTTC
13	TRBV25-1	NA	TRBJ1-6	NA	CASSVGRASPLHF	TGTGCCAGCAGTGTAGGGAGGGCTTCACCCCTCCACTTT
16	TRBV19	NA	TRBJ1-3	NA	CASSPETHVSGNTIYF	TGTGCCAGTAGCCCTGAGACTCATGTCTCTGGAAACACCATATATTTT
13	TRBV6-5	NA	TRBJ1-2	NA	CASSYGQAYGYTF	TGTGCCAGCAGTTATGGCCAGGCCTATGGCTACACCTTC
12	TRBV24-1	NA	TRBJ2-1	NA	CATSDQYNEQFF	TGTGCCACCAGTGATCAGTACAATGAGCAGTTCTTC
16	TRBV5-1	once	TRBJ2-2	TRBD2	CASSLGLAGITGELFF	TGCGCCAGCAGCCTCGGACTAGCGGGGATCACCGGGGAGCTGTTTTTT
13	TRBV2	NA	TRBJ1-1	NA	CASSVDINTEAFF	TGTGCCAGCAGTGTGGACATAAACACTGAAGCTTTCTTT
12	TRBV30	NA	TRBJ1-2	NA	CAWSGTGNGYTF	TGTGCCTGGAGTGGAACAGGGAATGGCTACACCTTC
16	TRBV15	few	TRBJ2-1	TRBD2	CATSAWTSGKPNEQFF	TGTGCCACCAGCGCCTGGACTAGCGGGAAGCCCAATGAGCAGTTCTTC
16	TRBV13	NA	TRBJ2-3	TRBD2	CASSSSSGGAGDTQYF	TGTGCCAGCAGCTCGTCTAGCGGGGGGGCCGGAGATACGCAGTATTTT